Below, 28 T cell receptor beta chains from the same sample are listed, as sequenced in a study of breast tumors, draining lymph nodes, adjacent tissues (dated by TCRdb to between 2015 and 2016). Lymph node samples came from the axillary draining lymph nodes of breast cancer patients. The library was generated by multiplex PCR. Reads for this sample came from an Illumina HiSeq 2000. The public reads were quality trimmed at Q25 with fastp and then assembled into clones with MiXCR by TCRdb, keeping productive beta chains. For every CDR3 protein sequence, its rows merge into one entry that carries the most common genes and DNA. The sample has 150,000 to 200,000 distinct CDR3 sequences on record, 33% of them singletons. The ten largest make up less than 4% of the sample. Sequencing used axillary lymph node tissue. These TCRs come from a female donor with breast cancer. Some clones in this sample may be carry-over from other donors' samples.

The chain joins TRBV12-5 to TRBJ1-5, with TRBD1 as a possible D gene (5 bases). CDR1 and CDR2 (germline): LGHNT, FRNRAP. Trimming removed 2 bases from V and 11 bases from J, with 22 bases in between. This CDR3 has 16 residues. DNA for the CDR3: TGTGCTAGTGGTTTGAGGCCGGGAAAGGGGCAAGAGACCCAGCATTTT. The encoded protein is CASGLRPGKGQETQHF. The whole variable domain, remainder taken from reference TRBV12-5 and TRBJ1-5, is DARVTQTPRHKVTEMGQEVTMRCQPILGHNTVFWYRQTMMQGLELLAYFRNRAPLDDSGMPKDRFSAEMPDATLATLKIQPSEPRDSAVYFCASGLRPGKGQETQHFGDGTRLSIL.

This clonotype has at least ten counts. The J gene is TRBJ2-6, the V gene TRBV30, with 8 bases aligning to TRBD1. V shed 4 bases and J 0 bases; nucleotides not matched to a gene: 11. Germline CDR1 GTSNPN, CDR2 SVGIG (reference sequence). CDR3 length: 18 amino acids. CDR3 loop: CAWKGRGLVGSGANVLTF. In DNA form, the CDR3 reads TGTGCCTGGAAGGGCAGGGGGCTTGTGGGCTCTGGGGCCAACGTCCTGACTTTC.

This clonotype turned up a few times. This chain links TRBV6-5 with TRBJ1-1; perhaps TRBD1 as D (5 bases). V gave up 6 bases and J gave up 6 bases, with 14 bases separating them. CDR3 length equals 13 residues. The germline V gene encodes CDR1 MNHEY and CDR2 SVGAGI. The CDR3 spells CASRQSPGSEAFF. As DNA, the CDR3 is TGTGCCAGCAGGCAGAGTCCAGGGTCTGAAGCTTTCTTT.

Notes on this clonotype: A much larger clone differs from this one at a single base, so this may be a read error. Because it lacks the conserved phenylalanine or tryptophan at the end, this CDR3 is likely a read error. CDR3 coding DNA: TGTGCCAGTAGTATAACTAGCGGGAGTGGAGGGAATGAGCAGTTCTCC. This gives the protein CASSITSGSGGNEQFS. This chain links TRBV19 with TRBJ2-1; 11 bases map to TRBD2. This CDR3 is 16 amino acids long. V shed 2 bases, J shed 7 bases, and the junction held 7 bases outside the gene matches. Germline CDR1 is LNHDA and CDR2 is SQIVND (reference sequence).

This clonotype has at least ten counts. V is TRBV4-1 and J is TRBJ1-6; tentative D call: TRBD1 (6 bases). V lost 2 bases, J lost 5 bases, and 16 bases lay in between. The CDR3 spans 17 residues. CDR1 is MGHRA and CDR2 is YSYEKL in the germline V gene. The CDR3 is CASSQFEGRGNNSPLHF. CDR3 bases: TGCGCCAGCAGCCAATTCGAAGGGAGGGGGAATAATTCACCCCTCCACTTT.

This clonotype was seen at least ten times. This chain joins TRBV15 and TRBJ2-1, with TRBD2 as a possible D gene (7 bases). V was trimmed by 0 bases and J by 5 bases, leaving 11 bases between them. This CDR3 is built from 15 residues. Germline V gives CDR1 LNHNV, CDR2 YYDKDF (reference sequence). The DNA of the CDR3 is TGTGCCACCAGCAGAGAAGGGGGGGGAAACAATGAGCAGTTCTTC. It yields the protein CATSREGGGNNEQFF.

This clonotype was observed at least ten times. The chain carries TRBV28 and TRBJ1-5; the match to TRBD1 covers 10 bases. CDR1 MDHEN and CDR2 SYDVKM come from the germline V gene. The CDR3 extends over 13 amino acids. V dropped 5 bases and J dropped 6; count of bases not matched to a gene: 1. CDR3 sequence reads: CASSRQGAQPQHF. Written as DNA, the CDR3 is TGTGCCAGCAGTCGACAGGGGGCTCAGCCCCAGCATTTT.

This clonotype was observed at least ten times. This chain connects TRBV30 to TRBJ1-3; D is ambiguous. The V end lost 4 bases, the J end lost 2 bases, and 6 bases lay between the germline ends. Germline V gives CDR1 GTSNPN, CDR2 SVGIG (reference sequence). This CDR3 comprises 12 residues. The chain's CDR3 is CAWIVAGNTIYF. The CDR3 DNA is TGTGCCTGGATAGTGGCTGGAAACACCATATATTTT.

This chain connects TRBV20-1 to TRBJ1-5; no clear D. V was cut by 6 bases and J by 4 bases, with 22 bases left in between. The germline CDR1 and CDR2 sequences are DFQATT and SNEGSKA (reference sequence). This CDR3 contains 16 residues. The CDR3 nucleotides read TGCAGTGCCTGTAGTAACACCGGGGATTATAATCAGCCCCAGCATTTT. Translating it yields CSACSNTGDYNQPQHF.

In its sample, this clonotype was seen a few times. The V gene is TRBV5-5, the J gene TRBJ2-4; D unresolved. CDR3 length: 14 amino acids. Germline assignment: CDR1 SGHKS and CDR2 YYEKEE (reference sequence). Deletions cut 2 bases from V and 3 bases from J, with 9 bases between. The CDR3 sequence: CASSLVLLKNIQYF. DNA for the CDR3: TGTGCCAGCAGCTTAGTGTTACTCAAAAACATTCAGTACTTC.

This clonotype was seen at least ten times. This chain connects TRBV19 to TRBJ2-2, with 11 nucleotides matching TRBD2. Germline CDR1 reads LNHDA; CDR2 reads SQIVND (reference sequence). This CDR3 has 17 amino acids. Losses at the gene ends were 3 bases for V and 1 base for J; bases not matched to a gene: 4. For the CDR3, the DNA is TGTGCCAGTAGTATCCCGACTAGCGGGGTGAACACCGGGGAGCTGTTTTTT. Amino acids: CASSIPTSGVNTGELFF.

This clonotype was observed at least ten times. The chain links TRBV11-2 to TRBJ2-7; no reliable D call. With 5 bases removed from V and 4 bases from J, the gap between germline ends came to 9 bases. The CDR3 loop spans 12 amino acids. The V gene's germline CDR1 is SGHAT and CDR2 FQNNGV. CDR3 region: CASSAVPYEQYF. CDR3 nucleotides: TGTGCCAGCAGCGCCGTTCCGTACGAGCAGTACTTC.

The J gene is TRBJ2-3, the V gene TRBV3-1; TRBD2 is a possible D gene (6 bases). Germline V CDR1 and CDR2: LGHDT, YNNKEL (reference sequence). The CDR3 sequence is 15 residues long. The ends were cut back, 0 bases at V and 0 bases at J, with 7 bases in the middle. The CDR3 spells CASSQDGGSTDTQYF. The CDR3 DNA is TGTGCCAGCAGCCAAGATGGGGGGAGCACAGATACGCAGTATTTT.

There are many counts of this clonotype. This chain joins TRBV7-3 and TRBJ2-1; 15 nucleotides agree with TRBD2. Germline CDR1 and CDR2: SGHTA and FQGTGA. J gave up 8 bases and V 3 bases, and 8 bases lay outside the gene matches. CDR3 length: 17 amino acids. As DNA, the CDR3 is TGTGCCAGCAGCTTGGGACTAGCGGGAGGCGCTCGCGATGAGCAGTTCTTC. Its translation: CASSLGLAGGARDEQFF. Filled out from reference TRBV7-3 and TRBJ2-1, the complete variable domain reads GAGVSQTPSNKVTEKGKYVELRCDPISGHTALYWYRQSLGQGPEFLIYFQGTGAADDSGLPNDRFFAVRPEGSVSTLKIQRTERGDSAVYLCASSLGLAGGARDEQFFGPGTRLTVL.

The rearrangement links TRBV12-5 to TRBJ2-1; possible D gene TRBD1, 7 bases. This CDR3 has 14 amino acids. The germline CDR1 and CDR2 sequences are LGHNT and FRNRAP. V lost 5 bases and J lost 9, with 17 bases in between. The CDR3 reads CASGRGTDRSEQFF. The CDR3, as DNA: TGTGCTAGTGGTCGGGGGACAGATCGGAGTGAGCAGTTCTTC.

Concerning this clonotype: Here the CDR3 omits its conserved ending phenylalanine or tryptophan, so a read error is the likely source. The CDR3 reads CASSLIEYEKLFL. CDR3 bases: TGTGCCAGTAGCTTGATAGAGTACGAAAAACTGTTTCTT. The chain employs TRBV7-2 and TRBJ1-4; unclear D gene. Germline V gene lookup returns CDR1 SGHTA and CDR2 FQGNSA. The CDR3 spans 13 residues.

A word on this clonotype: Here the CDR3 omits its conserved ending phenylalanine or tryptophan, so a read error is the likely source. The CDR3 region is CASRLLAGGGNEQFS. The CDR3 DNA sequence: TGTGCCAGCAGACTACTAGCGGGAGGAGGCAATGAGCAGTTCTCC. The chain joins TRBV6-6 to TRBJ2-1, with TRBD2 matching over 12 bases. CDR3 length: 15 amino acids. The V segment lost 6 bases and the J segment 6 bases; nucleotides outside the gene matches: 6. Germline lookup yields CDR1 MNHNY and CDR2 SVGAGI (reference sequence).

This clonotype was seen at least ten times. This chain uses TRBV20-1 with TRBJ1-2; D remains ambiguous. The CDR3 consists of 13 residues. V lost 2 bases and J lost 8, with 15 bases in between. From germline, CDR1 is DFQATT and CDR2 SNEGSKA (reference sequence). The CDR3 bases are TGCAGTGCTAGACTGACGGGAACCCGGGGCTACACCTTC. It specifies CSARLTGTRGYTF.

This clonotype was seen only once. The chain recombines TRBV10-3 with TRBJ2-2; no clear D gene. Trimming cost V 2 bases and J 8 bases, with 18 bases left between them. The germline gives CDR1 ENHRY, CDR2 SYGVKD. The CDR3 covers 16 residues. The CDR3 is CAISERGNLPAGELFF. In DNA form, the CDR3 reads TGTGCCATCAGTGAGAGAGGAAATCTGCCGGCGGGGGAGCTGTTTTTT.

This clonotype was detected many times. V is TRBV7-9 and J is TRBJ2-5; 8 bases agree with TRBD2. With V trimmed by 5 bases and J by 5 bases, 16 bases remained unmatched. The CDR3 has 17 amino acids. Germline CDR1 reads SEHNR; CDR2 reads FQNEAQ (reference sequence). The CDR3 loop reads CASSLRASGPRGETQYF. The CDR3 region has the DNA TGTGCCAGCAGCCTCCGTGCTAGCGGGCCCAGAGGGGAGACCCAGTACTTC.

Comment on this clonotype: A junction end diverges from the germline sequence, so it may reflect a read error. V and J are TRBV28 and TRBJ1-4; 7 bases match TRBD1. The CDR3 consists of 15 residues. Germline CDR1 is MDHEN and CDR2 is SYDVKM. This CDR3 is CASSLLTGRNEKLFF. The CDR3 DNA reads TGTGCCAGCAGTTTACTGACAGGGCGGAATGAAAAACTGTTCTTT.

This clonotype was counted at least ten times. For the CDR3, the DNA is TGTGCCAGCAGCGTAGCTGGGGGGCGGTCACCCCTCCACTTT. This translates into CASSVAGGRSPLHF. The rearrangement uses TRBV9 and TRBJ1-6, with a possible D match to TRBD1 (6 bases). Germline CDR1 reads SGDLS; CDR2 reads YYNGEE. Trimming left V 0 bases short and J 10 bases short, with 11 bases between. The CDR3 length is 14 residues.

The chain carries TRBV7-2 and TRBJ1-5; 10 bases are shared with TRBD1. The J segment lost 5 bases and the V segment lost 1 base, leaving 2 bases of the junction unmatched. The germline V gene has CDR1 SGHTA and CDR2 FQGNSA. CDR3 length: 15 residues. CDR3 loop: CASSLVGTGDQPQHF. DNA for the CDR3: TGTGCCAGCAGCTTAGTGGGGACAGGGGATCAGCCCCAGCATTTT.

This clonotype was counted ten times or more. This rearrangement joins TRBV18 to TRBJ2-5; D uncertain. The CDR3 consists of 11 residues. Trimming left V 4 bases short and J 2 bases short, with 2 bases between. The germline V gene encodes CDR1 KGHSH and CDR2 LQKENI. The CDR3 spells CASSQQETQYF. The CDR3 DNA reads TGTGCCAGCTCACAGCAAGAGACCCAGTACTTC.

This clonotype was observed many times. The chain couples TRBV5-8 to TRBJ2-1; 10 nucleotides align to TRBD1. Germline lookup yields CDR1 SGHTS and CDR2 YDEGEE. This CDR3 has 16 amino acids. The junction had 8 bases not matched to a gene; V was cut back by 4 bases and J by 4 bases. The CDR3 region has the DNA TGTGCCAGCAGCCCATCCGGGACAGGGGTATACAATGAGCAGTTCTTC. Protein sequence: CASSPSGTGVYNEQFF. The variable domain in full, completed from reference TRBV5-8 and TRBJ2-1, reads EAGVTQSPTHLIKTRGQQATLRCSPISGHTSVYWYQQALGLGLQFLLWYDEGEERNRGNFPPRFSGRQFPNYSSELNVNALELEDSALYLCASSPSGTGVYNEQFFGPGTRLTVL.

This chain joins TRBV7-3 and TRBJ2-3, with 12 bases aligning to TRBD2. Germline V lookup: CDR1 SGHTA, CDR2 FQGTGA. There are 15 residues in the CDR3. V was clipped by 5 bases and J by 4 bases; unmatched bases: 4. CDR3 nucleotides: TGTGCCAGCAGCGCGACTAGCGGGAGCGCAGATACGCAGTATTTT. Residues: CASSATSGSADTQYF.

This CDR3 is CASSYRGRATGELFF. The CDR3 bases are TGTGCCAGCAGTTACAGGGGAAGAGCGACCGGGGAGCTGTTTTTT. The V and J genes are TRBV6-5 and TRBJ2-2; maybe TRBD1 (5 bases). V was clipped by 2 bases and J by 5 bases, with 12 bases between them. The CDR3 is made up of 15 amino acids. Germline V gene lookup returns CDR1 MNHEY and CDR2 SVGAGI.

The chain uses TRBV12-3 or TRBV12-4 and TRBJ2-1, with TRBD2 matching over 11 bases. The J segment lost 7 bases and the V segment lost 3 bases, leaving 5 bases of the junction unmatched. This CDR3 contains 15 residues. The CDR3 reads CASSLGSGGANEQFF. In DNA, the CDR3 is TGTGCCAGCAGTTTGGGTAGCGGGGGGGCTAATGAGCAGTTCTTC.